A selection of T cell receptor beta chains follows, all from one sample in a study of blood T cell repertoires in COVID-19. The method was immunoSEQ multiplex PCR; TCRdb's version includes in-frame clones alone and lacks a portion of them. Of tens of thousands of clones in the sample, over 75% were seen once. Source material: peripheral blood. The receptor set was obtained from a man in his 70s with active or convalescent COVID-19. CDR3s include the opening cysteine and the closing phenylalanine or tryptophan. A D gene is named only where the DNA matches it firmly. Expanded clones get a size class; other rows say once, few or many, or leave the size out.

v_gene	j_gene	d_gene	abundance	CDR3nt	CDR3aa
TRBV4-1	TRBJ1-4	TRBD1	once	TGCGCCAGCAGCCAAGGGACAGGTGGCAGGGGTAACGAAAAACTGTTTTTT	CASSQGTGGRGNEKLFF
TRBV27	TRBJ2-1	-	-	TGTGCCAGCAGTCGCTACACGGGACTCATATACAATGAGCAGTTCTTC	CASSRYTGLIYNEQFF
TRBV7-2	TRBJ2-7	TRBD1	-	TGTGCCAGCACACGGGACAGCTTTTACGAGCAGTACTTC	CASTRDSFYEQYF
TRBV28	TRBJ1-4	-	-	TGTGCCAGTGGCCCGGAGGGATATGAAAAACTGTTTTTT	CASGPEGYEKLFF
TRBV19	TRBJ2-5	TRBD2	-	TGTGCCAGTACCCCGGGGGGCACTAGCGGGAGGGCCACGAAAGAGACCCAGTACTTC	CASTPGGTSGRATKETQYF
TRBV10-3	TRBJ2-7	-	few	TGTGCCATCAGTCGGGACTCCCCAAGCTACGAGCAGTACTTC	CAISRDSPSYEQYF
TRBV28	TRBJ1-2	-	-	TGTGCCATCAGGGTGGAGTATGGCTACACCTTC	CAIRVEYGYTF
TRBV9	TRBJ2-3	-	-	TGTGCCAGCAGCGTAGTGGGTAGCGGCACAGATACGCAGTATTTT	CASSVVGSGTDTQYF
TRBV30	TRBJ2-7	-	-	TGTGCCTGCGTCCGGAGGCCCTACGAGCAGTACTTC	CACVRRPYEQYF
TRBV4-1	TRBJ1-2	-	-	TGCGCCAGCAGCCAAGGACAGGTTGGGTACTATGGCTACACCTTC	CASSQGQVGYYGYTF
TRBV28	TRBJ2-7	-	-	TGTGCCAGCAGTCAGGGGTCCTACGAGCAGTACTTC	CASSQGSYEQYF
TRBV19	TRBJ1-6	-	-	TGTGCCAGTAAGACCAGCGGTTCACCCCTCCACTTT	CASKTSGSPLHF
TRBV6-5	TRBJ1-3	-	-	TGTGCCAGCAGTTACGGGACACTCTCTGGAAACACCATATATTTT	CASSYGTLSGNTIYF
TRBV27	TRBJ2-7	-	-	TGTGCCAGCAGTTTATCCCTTTTCCCCTACGAGCAGTACTTC	CASSLSLFPYEQYF
TRBV5-1	TRBJ2-1	TRBD2	-	TGCGCCAGCAGCTTGGACGGACTAGCGGCCTACAATGAGCAGTTCTTC	CASSLDGLAAYNEQFF
TRBV6-5	TRBJ1-4	-	-	TGTGCCAGCATCCCGGGAGGGATTACTAATGAAAAACTGTTTTTT	CASIPGGITNEKLFF
TRBV2	TRBJ1-2	-	-	TGTGCCAGCAGTGGCCCCGCTACAGGTTATGGCTACACCTTC	CASSGPATGYGYTF
TRBV24-1	TRBJ1-5	-	few	TGTGCCACCAGTGACACGACAGTGGGGCGTCAGCCCCAGCATTTT	CATSDTTVGRQPQHF
TRBV11-2	TRBJ1-6	-	-	TGTGCCAGCAGCTTAGTCCAGTCGGGAGGGTCGAATTCACCCCTCCACTTT	CASSLVQSGGSNSPLHF
TRBV20-1	TRBJ1-3	-	-	TGCAGTGCTAGTTCCGGGGGAAGGGGAAACACCATATATTTT	CSASSGGRGNTIYF
TRBV4-3	TRBJ2-1	-	-	TGCGCCAGCAGCCAAGATCGTTATGAGCAGTTCTTC	CASSQDRYEQFF
TRBV18	TRBJ2-1	TRBD2	once	TGTGCCAGCTCACCCCTCCCCCAGGGAGCGGGGGTATCCAATGAGCAGTTCTTC	CASSPLPQGAGVSNEQFF
TRBV21-1	TRBJ2-3	-	once	TGTGCCAGCAGCAATGGGGCAGGACAGAGCACAGATACGCAGTATTTT	CASSNGAGQSTDTQYF
TRBV5-8	TRBJ1-2	TRBD1	-	TGTGCCAGCAGCTTTCGGGACAGGGAGTATGGCTACACCTTC	CASSFRDREYGYTF
TRBV5-4	TRBJ1-2	-	-	TGTGCCAGCAGCTTGGACAGTAACTATGGCTACACCTTC	CASSLDSNYGYTF
TRBV19	TRBJ2-3	TRBD2	-	TGTGCCAGTAGTATAGGTTATTATAGCGGGACGTCGCCAGATACGCAGTATTTT	CASSIGYYSGTSPDTQYF
TRBV9	TRBJ1-1	-	-	TGTGCCAGCAGCCCCCAGGGACAAGGTCCGAACACTGAAGCTTTCTTT	CASSPQGQGPNTEAFF
TRBV9	TRBJ1-1	-	-	TGTGCCAGCAGCGTAGGACTTAAAGTGAACACTGAAGCTTTCTTT	CASSVGLKVNTEAFF
TRBV28	TRBJ1-2	-	-	TGTGCCAGCAGTCTCAGGGGTCCATTCTATGGCTACACCTTC	CASSLRGPFYGYTF
TRBV28	TRBJ2-1	TRBD1	-	TGTGCCAGCAGTACAGGGGGCTCGGGGAATGAGCAGTTCTTC	CASSTGGSGNEQFF
TRBV12-3/TRBV12-4	TRBJ1-5	-	-	TGTGCCAGCAGCACACTACGGGATCAGCCCCAGCATTTT	CASSTLRDQPQHF
TRBV27	TRBJ2-1	TRBD1	once	TGTGCCAGCCGAAGGACAGGGGGCAATGAGCAGTTCTTC	CASRRTGGNEQFF
TRBV7-9	TRBJ2-7	TRBD1	few	TGTGCCAGCAACCCGACAGGGTTATCCTACGAGCAGTACTTC	CASNPTGLSYEQYF
TRBV19	TRBJ1-5	-	-	TGTGCCAGTAACCAACCCGGGAGTGGGATTATAAAGCCCCAGCATTTT	CASNQPGSGIIKPQHF
TRBV19	TRBJ1-6	-	-	TGTGCCAGTACTATACGAGGGTCCGATTCACCCCTCCACTTT	CASTIRGSDSPLHF
TRBV15	TRBJ2-1	TRBD1	-	TGTGCCACCAGACAGGGGAATGAGCAGTTCTTC	CATRQGNEQFF
TRBV5-1	TRBJ1-1	-	-	TGCGCCAGCAGCTTTTCTGGGCGTCTGTTGAACACTGAAGCTTTCTTT	CASSFSGRLLNTEAFF
TRBV4-2	TRBJ2-4	-	few	TGTGCCAGCAGCCAAGACCCCACTTCACGTGATTCCTCGGGAGCCAAAAACATTCAGTACTTC	CASSQDPTSRDSSGAKNIQYF